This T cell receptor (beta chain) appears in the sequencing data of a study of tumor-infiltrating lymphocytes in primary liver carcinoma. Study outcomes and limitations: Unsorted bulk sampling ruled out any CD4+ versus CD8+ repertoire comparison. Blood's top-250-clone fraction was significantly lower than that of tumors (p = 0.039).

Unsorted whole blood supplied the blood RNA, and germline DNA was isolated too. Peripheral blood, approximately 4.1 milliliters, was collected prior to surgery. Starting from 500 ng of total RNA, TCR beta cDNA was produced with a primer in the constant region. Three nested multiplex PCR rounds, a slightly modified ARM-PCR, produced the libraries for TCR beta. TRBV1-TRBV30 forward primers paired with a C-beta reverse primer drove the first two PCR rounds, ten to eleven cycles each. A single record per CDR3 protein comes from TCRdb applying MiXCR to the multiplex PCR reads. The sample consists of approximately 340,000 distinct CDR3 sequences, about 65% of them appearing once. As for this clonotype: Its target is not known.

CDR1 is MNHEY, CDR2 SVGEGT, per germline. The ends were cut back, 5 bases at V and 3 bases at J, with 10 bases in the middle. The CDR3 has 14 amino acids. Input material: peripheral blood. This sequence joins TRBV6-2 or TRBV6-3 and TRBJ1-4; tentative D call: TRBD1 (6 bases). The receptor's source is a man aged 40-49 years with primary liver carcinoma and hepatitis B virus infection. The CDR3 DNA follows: TGTGCCAGCAGTCTGTGGGGGCCTAATGAAAAACTGTTTTTT. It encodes CASSLWGPNEKLFF.